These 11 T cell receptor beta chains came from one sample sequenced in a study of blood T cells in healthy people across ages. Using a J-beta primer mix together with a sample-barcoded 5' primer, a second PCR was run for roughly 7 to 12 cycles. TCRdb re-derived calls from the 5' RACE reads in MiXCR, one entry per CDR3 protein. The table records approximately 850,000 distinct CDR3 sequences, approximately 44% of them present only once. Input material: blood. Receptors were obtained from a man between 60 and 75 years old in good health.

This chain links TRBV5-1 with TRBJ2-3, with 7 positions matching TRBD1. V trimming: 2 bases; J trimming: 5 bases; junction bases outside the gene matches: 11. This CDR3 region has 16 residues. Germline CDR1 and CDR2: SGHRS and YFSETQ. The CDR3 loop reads CASSFLTTGALDTQYF. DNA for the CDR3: TGCGCCAGCAGCTTTTTAACTACAGGGGCCTTAGATACGCAGTATTTT. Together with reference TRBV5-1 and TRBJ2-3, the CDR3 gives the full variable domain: KAGVTQTPRYLIKTRGQQVTLSCSPISGHRSVSWYQQTPGQGLQFLFEYFSETQRNKGNFPGRFSGRQFSNSRSEMNVSTLELGDSALYLCASSFLTTGALDTQYFGPGTRLTVL.

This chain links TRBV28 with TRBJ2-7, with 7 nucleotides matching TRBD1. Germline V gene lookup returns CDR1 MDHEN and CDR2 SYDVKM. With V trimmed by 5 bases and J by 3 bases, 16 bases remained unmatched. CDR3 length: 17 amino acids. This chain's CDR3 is CASSPLTRQGPYYEQYF. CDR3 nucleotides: TGTGCCAGCAGTCCTTTGACCCGACAGGGACCGTACTACGAGCAGTACTTC. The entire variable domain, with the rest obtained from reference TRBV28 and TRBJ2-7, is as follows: DVKVTQSSRYLVKRTGEKVFLECVQDMDHENMFWYRQDPGLGLRLIYFSYDVKMKEKGDIPEGYSVSREKKERFSLILESASTNQTSMYLCASSPLTRQGPYYEQYFGPGTRLTVT.

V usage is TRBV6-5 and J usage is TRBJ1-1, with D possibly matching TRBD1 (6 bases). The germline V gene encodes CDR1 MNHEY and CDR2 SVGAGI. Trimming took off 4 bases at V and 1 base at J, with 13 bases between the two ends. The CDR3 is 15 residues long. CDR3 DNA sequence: TGTGCCAGCAGTTTGAGACAGGCACGGAACACTGAAGCTTTCTTT. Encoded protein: CASSLRQARNTEAFF.

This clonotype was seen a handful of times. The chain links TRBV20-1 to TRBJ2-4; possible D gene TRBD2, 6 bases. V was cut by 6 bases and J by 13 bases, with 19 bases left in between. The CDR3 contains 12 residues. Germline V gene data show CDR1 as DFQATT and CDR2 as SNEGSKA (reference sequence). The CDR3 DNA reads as TGCAGTGCGAGGGACTTGGTCGTGGAGCAGTACTTC. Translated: CSARDLVVEQYF.

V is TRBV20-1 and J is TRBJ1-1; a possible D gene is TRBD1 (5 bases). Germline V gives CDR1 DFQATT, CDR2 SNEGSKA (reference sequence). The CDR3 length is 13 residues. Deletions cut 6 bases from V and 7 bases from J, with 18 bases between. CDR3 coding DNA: TGCAGTGCAACCGGGACCGTTTCATTTGAAGCTTTCTTT. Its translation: CSATGTVSFEAFF.

The CDR3 DNA reads as TGTGCCAGCAGGGCGGGTCAGATGACCCTAAATGAAAAACTGTTTTTT. Translating gives CASRAGQMTLNEKLFF. The chain couples TRBV12-3 or TRBV12-4 to TRBJ1-4; no clear D gene. V dropped 6 bases and J dropped 5 bases, with 19 bases sitting between them. The CDR3 sequence is 16 residues long.

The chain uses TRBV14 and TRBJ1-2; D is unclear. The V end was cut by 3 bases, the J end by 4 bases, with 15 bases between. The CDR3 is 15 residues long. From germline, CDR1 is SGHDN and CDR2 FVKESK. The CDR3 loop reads CASSQYIGQGYGYTF. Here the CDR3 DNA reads TGTGCCAGCAGCCAGTATATCGGGCAAGGCTATGGCTACACCTTC. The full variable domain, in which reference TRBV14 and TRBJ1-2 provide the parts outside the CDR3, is EAGVTQFPSHSVIEKGQTVTLRCDPISGHDNLYWYRRVMGKEIKFLLHFVKESKQDESGMPNNRFLAERTGGTYSTLKVQPAELEDSGVYFCASSQYIGQGYGYTFGSGTRLTVV.

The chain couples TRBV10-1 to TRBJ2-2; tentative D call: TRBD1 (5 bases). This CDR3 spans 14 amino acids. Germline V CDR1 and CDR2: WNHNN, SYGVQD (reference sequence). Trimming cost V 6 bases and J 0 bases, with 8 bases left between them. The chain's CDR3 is CASRQGPNTGELFF. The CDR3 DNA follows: TGCGCCAGCAGGCAGGGCCCGAACACCGGGGAGCTGTTTTTT.

The CDR3 DNA sequence: TGCAGCGCGCCGGGACAGGGCCCCTCCGGGGGCGGGGAGCTGTTTTTT. Protein sequence: CSAPGQGPSGGGELFF. The chain couples TRBV29-1 to TRBJ2-2; 9 nucleotides match TRBD1. From germline, CDR1 is SQVTM and CDR2 ANQGSEA. The CDR3 length is 16 residues. The V and J ends lost 7 bases and 7 bases, in that order; junction bases with no gene match: 16.

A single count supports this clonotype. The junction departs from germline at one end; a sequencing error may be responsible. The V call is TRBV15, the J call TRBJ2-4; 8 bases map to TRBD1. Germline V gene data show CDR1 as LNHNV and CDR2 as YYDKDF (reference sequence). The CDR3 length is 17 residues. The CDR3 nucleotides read TGTGCCACCAGCATAACCGGACAGGGTTTAGCCGAAAACATTCAGTACTTC. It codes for CATSITGQGLAENIQYF.

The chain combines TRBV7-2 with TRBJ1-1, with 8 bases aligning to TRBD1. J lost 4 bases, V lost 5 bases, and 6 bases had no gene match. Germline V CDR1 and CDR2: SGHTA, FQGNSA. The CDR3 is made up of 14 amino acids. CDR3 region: CASSRGQASTEAFF. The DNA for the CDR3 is TGTGCCAGCAGCAGGGGACAGGCGAGCACTGAAGCTTTCTTT.